This T cell receptor (beta chain) was found in a study of blood T cell repertoires in COVID-19. Study at large: The cDNA or gDNA used as material had been derived from T cells, B-cell-depleted T cells, or PBMCs.

In the authors' workflow: How many nucleated cells were present was estimated from reference gene primer amplification. Generated by immunoSEQ multiplex PCR, the TCRdb table keeps only in-frame clones and is missing some. For V, J and clone size, that table is used; D and trimming come from the DNA. The sample consists of 210,000 or so clones, 83% of them appearing once. Study members were between about 18 and 89 years old and lived in 20 to 30 US regions. Categorization into cohorts depended on clinical history that participants reported. Germline CDR1 reads SGHAT; CDR2 reads FQNNGV. The ends were cut back, 0 bases at V and 3 bases at J, with 8 bases in the middle. CDR3 length equals 15 residues.

The V gene is TRBV11-2, the J gene TRBJ2-2; D is perhaps TRBD1 (5 bases). The sequencing input was PBMCs or T cells enriched from blood (not recorded which). The receptor was derived from a woman aged 45-59 years who had been exposed to COVID-19. The CDR3 nucleotides read TGTGCCAGCAGCTTAGAAGGGGCCCACACCGGGGAGCTGTTTTTT. Translated, it gives CASSLEGAHTGELFF. Full variable domain (missing parts from reference TRBV11-2 and TRBJ2-2): EAGVAQSPRYKIIEKRQSVAFWCNPISGHATLYWYQQILGQGPKLLIQFQNNGVVDDSQLPKDRFSAERLKGVDSTLKIQPAKLEDSAVYLCASSLEGAHTGELFFGEGSRLTVL.